This T cell receptor (beta chain) was sequenced for a study of tumor and adjacent non-tumor tissue in lung cancer. Study background: The cohort had 12 adenocarcinoma, 2 squamous cell and 1 small cell patients.

The template was RNA from unsorted bulk tissue. This clonotype was seen just once. Its antigen is as yet unknown. A much larger clonotype is one base distant, so this may be a read error. The conserved phenylalanine or tryptophan normally closing the CDR3 is absent here, so this likely arose from a read error. Three rounds of nested PCR, following a modified ARM-PCR protocol, produced the TCRbeta library. TCRdb re-called the multiplex PCR reads through MiXCR, storing one row per CDR3 protein. The sample consists of 68,000 or so distinct CDR3 sequences, roughly 56% of them appearing once. Notes on the study in general: Compared with tumor, normal lung showed significantly lower TCR diversity. Shorter survival was associated with higher TCR diversity in tumors.

Deletions cut 4 bases from V and 5 bases from J, with 11 bases between. This CDR3 comprises 13 residues. CDR1 is SGHDN and CDR2 is FVKESK in the germline V gene. This sequence joins TRBV14 and TRBJ1-2; D might be TRBD1 (6 bases). The sequence came from a man aged 45 to 65 with non-small cell lung cancer. Sequenced: lung tumor tissue. The CDR3 loop is CASSRWTVYGYTL. The CDR3 DNA is TGTGCCAGCAGCCGTTGGACAGTATATGGCTACACCTTA.